The rows below give T cell receptor beta chains drawn from one sample of a study of identical twins. TCRdb recomputed calls from the 5' RACE reads with MiXCR, one row per CDR3 protein. Among 1.5 million to 2 million distinct CDR3 sequences listed, about 32% were seen once. Material for sequencing was cord blood. Receptors were obtained from a newborn girl in good health. Both conserved end residues are part of each CDR3. The order of the fields is clone size, D gene, J gene, V gene, CDR3 DNA, CDR3 protein. A D gene is named only where the DNA matches it firmly. Clone size is not always given. Where it is, it says once, few, many or a class for expanded clones.

>-|-|TRBJ1-2|TRBV12-3/TRBV12-4
TGTGCCAGCAGTTTTCGAGCCCCGGGGTATGGCTACACCTTC
CASSFRAPGYGYTF
>few|TRBD1|TRBJ1-2|TRBV6-1
TGTGCCAGCAGTGAACGACAGGGGGGCCCATCTAACTATGGCTACACCTTC
CASSERQGGPSNYGYTF
>-|TRBD1|TRBJ1-1|TRBV2
TGTGCCAGCCGACAGGGGAATGAAGCTTTCTTT
CASRQGNEAFF
>-|TRBD1|TRBJ2-1|TRBV7-9
TGTGCCAGCAGCTTGACAGGGGAGGAGTTCTTC
CASSLTGEEFF
>many|TRBD1|TRBJ1-2|TRBV29-1
TGCAGCGTCGGGACAGGGACCTACTATGGCTACACCTTC
CSVGTGTYYGYTF
>many|TRBD2|TRBJ2-7|TRBV20-1
TGCAGTGCTATAACCGGGACTAGCGGGAGATACGAGCAGTACTTC
CSAITGTSGRYEQYF
>-|-|TRBJ2-7|TRBV5-1
TGCGCCAGCAGCTTTGGGGCCACCTACAATGAGCAGTACTTC
CASSFGATYNEQYF
>many|-|TRBJ2-3|TRBV9
TGTGCCAGCAGCGTAGCTACTAATACGCAGTATTTT
CASSVATNTQYF
>-|-|TRBJ1-1|TRBV20-1
TGCAGTGCTAAGTTGTCAGGGTCGCTTGAAGCTTTCTTT
CSAKLSGSLEAFF
>-|TRBD1|TRBJ1-1|TRBV7-9
TGTGCCAGCAGCCTGATCGGAGTACCGGGACAGGGGGTAAGGACTGAAGCTTTCTTT
CASSLIGVPGQGVRTEAFF
>-|TRBD1|TRBJ1-4|TRBV20-1
TGCAGTGCGACTTCGGGACAGGAAGTTTTCGGATGGGAAAAACTGTTTTTT
CSATSGQEVFGWEKLFF
>once|-|TRBJ2-3|TRBV2
TGTGCCAGCAGGTTGGGGAAAAACACAGATACGCAGTATTTT
CASRLGKNTDTQYF
>-|-|TRBJ1-1|TRBV3-1
TGTGCCAGCAGCCAACCGACAGTGGCGGTGGAAGCTTTCTTT
CASSQPTVAVEAFF
>few|TRBD1|TRBJ1-5|TRBV4-2
TGTGCCAGCAGCCCCCGGACAGGGAATGGCTATCAGCCCCAGCATTTT
CASSPRTGNGYQPQHF
>few|-|TRBJ1-4|TRBV10-3
TGTGCCATCAGCCGACACGGGCAGGGGACTAATGAAAAACTGTTTTTT
CAISRHGQGTNEKLFF
>-|-|TRBJ1-6|TRBV12-3/TRBV12-4
TGTGCCAGCAGTCCGGGACGGTATAATTCACCCCTCCACTTT
CASSPGRYNSPLHF
>-|-|TRBJ2-1|TRBV9
TGTGCCAGCAGCGTAGGGGCTAGGCTTTCCTACAATGAGCAGTTCTTC
CASSVGARLSYNEQFF
>-|-|TRBJ2-3|TRBV4-2
TGTGCCAGCAGCCAAGACCGACTAGTTCAAGATACGCAGTATTTT
CASSQDRLVQDTQYF
>-|TRBD1|TRBJ2-2|TRBV2
TGTGCCAGCAGTGACGGGACAGGGGTTTTCGGGGAGCTGTTTTTT
CASSDGTGVFGELFF
>-|-|TRBJ2-3|TRBV7-8
TGTGCCAGCAGCGAGTTTAAGCGAAGGGGTGGCACAGATACGCAGTATTTT
CASSEFKRRGGTDTQYF
>-|TRBD1|TRBJ2-5|TRBV6-2/TRBV6-3
TGTGCCAGCAGTTACAACAGGGGGCACAATGAGCAGTACTTC
CASSYNRGHNEQYF
>-|-|TRBJ2-4|TRBV3-1
TGTGCCAGCAGCCAAGATCAGCGGCGAGGCTTAGCCAAAAACATTCAGTACTTC
CASSQDQRRGLAKNIQYF
>many|-|TRBJ1-2|TRBV25-1
TGTGCCAGCAGTGACGGGGGCTATGGCTACACCTTC
CASSDGGYGYTF
>few|TRBD1|TRBJ1-2|TRBV15
TGTGCCACCAGGGACCTGGACAGGGGAAATGGCTACACCTTC
CATRDLDRGNGYTF
>-|TRBD2|TRBJ2-5|TRBV3-1
TGTGCCAGCAGCCAAAGGTCCGGACTAGCGGGAAGAGAGACCCAGTACTTC
CASSQRSGLAGRETQYF
>-|-|TRBJ1-5|TRBV5-6
TGTGCCAGCAGCTTGTCGCAGGCCAATCAGCCCCAGCATTTT
CASSLSQANQPQHF
>few|-|TRBJ1-2|TRBV4-2
TGTGCCAGCAGCCAAGATCCGATCGGGTGGCCCTATGGCTACACCTTC
CASSQDPIGWPYGYTF
>-|-|TRBJ2-1|TRBV7-8
TGTGCCAGCAGCTTAGAGGGAGCTAGAGTCTTCGCCAACCAAGAGACCCAGTTCTTC
CASSLEGARVFANQETQFF
>many|-|TRBJ2-5|TRBV12-3/TRBV12-4
TGTGCCAGCAGTTTGGGTAGTATCGAGACCCAGTACTTC
CASSLGSIETQYF
>-|-|TRBJ2-1|TRBV5-6
TGTGCCAGCAGCTTGAGGATATTTACAGGGTGGTACAATGAGCAGTTCTTC
CASSLRIFTGWYNEQFF
>few|-|TRBJ2-1|TRBV5-1
TGCGCCAGCGTCGGCCTAGTGGGGAATGAGCAGTTCTTC
CASVGLVGNEQFF
>many|TRBD2|TRBJ2-5|TRBV9
TGTGCCAGCACTCTAGCGGTCAAAGAGACCCAGTACTTC
CASTLAVKETQYF
>-|TRBD1|TRBJ2-7|TRBV5-6
TGTGCCAGCAGCTCAGGGACAGGGAGGGTGTACGAGCAGTACTTC
CASSSGTGRVYEQYF
>-|TRBD2|TRBJ2-3|TRBV2
TGTGCCAGCAGTGATGGGAGGGGTCCGAACACAGATACGCAGTATTTT
CASSDGRGPNTDTQYF
>few|TRBD1|TRBJ2-3|TRBV3-1
TGTGCCAGCAGCCCAACCTTCTTGACAGGGGACGTCACAGATACGCAGTATTTT
CASSPTFLTGDVTDTQYF
>-|-|TRBJ2-7|TRBV12-3/TRBV12-4
TGTGCCAGCAGTTTCGACCACGGAGGGTACCCCTACGAGCAGTACTTC
CASSFDHGGYPYEQYF
>many|-|TRBJ2-7|TRBV12-3/TRBV12-4
TGTGCCAGCAGTTTATTAGGTTTGAACCCCTACGAGCAGTACTTC
CASSLLGLNPYEQYF
>-|TRBD1|TRBJ2-3|TRBV27
TGTGCCAGCAGTTCCCGACCAGACAGGGCTACCACAGATACGCAGTATTTT
CASSSRPDRATTDTQYF
>-|TRBD1|TRBJ2-5|TRBV12-3/TRBV12-4
TGTGCCAGCAGTTTGACAGGGGCTGGGCAAGAGACCCAGTACTTC
CASSLTGAGQETQYF